The 26 T cell receptor beta chains presented below share a single source sample, sequenced in a study of cytomegalovirus exposure and HLA in healthy donors. The PCR contained 60 Vbeta and 13 Jbeta primers. Assay: immunoSEQ multiplex PCR; the TCRdb copy retains only in-frame clones and omits some. Here the sample spans 60,000 to 70,000 clones, about 84% being singletons. The sequenced sample consisted of PBMCs. The receptor source for this set is a man between 18 and 29 years old in good health and CMV-seropositive.

V and J are TRBV11-2 and TRBJ2-7; D remains unclear. This CDR3 region has 16 residues. Looked up from germline, CDR1 is SGHAT and CDR2 is FQNNGV. V was shortened by 0 bases and J by 2 bases, with 14 bases between the two germline ends. The CDR3 DNA reads as TGTGCCAGCAGCTTAGATCTGGGCCACGTTGCCTACGAGCAGTACTTC. Amino acids: CASSLDLGHVAYEQYF.

The chain has TRBV11-2 and TRBJ1-3; the D gene is possibly TRBD1 (5 bases). Germline V gene sequence: CDR1 SGHAT, CDR2 FQNNGV. There are 17 residues in the CDR3. Trimming left V 1 base short and J 0 bases short, with 13 bases between. The CDR3 region is CASSLGRQRSSGNTIYF. For the CDR3, the DNA is TGTGCCAGCAGCTTAGGTAGACAGCGAAGCTCTGGAAACACCATATATTTT.

The gene calls are TRBV19 and TRBJ2-3; possibly TRBD2 for D (5 bases). Between the trimmed V and J ends, which lost 5 bases and 5 bases, there was a span of 8 bases. Germline V gene lookup returns CDR1 LNHDA and CDR2 SQIVND (reference sequence). The CDR3 spans 12 residues. The CDR3 loop is CASSESGDTQYF. The CDR3 DNA sequence: TGTGCCAGTAGTGAAAGCGGAGATACGCAGTATTTT.

This chain uses TRBV7-9 with TRBJ1-1; no clear D gene. Trimming took 5 bases from V and 8 from J, leaving 12 bases between them. The CDR3 length is 12 residues. Germline V gene data show CDR1 as SEHNR and CDR2 as FQNEAQ (reference sequence). The CDR3 sequence: CASSTGLPEAFF. CDR3 DNA: TGTGCCAGCAGCACCGGACTGCCCGAAGCTTTCTTT. The complete variable domain, with remaining parts taken from reference TRBV7-9 and TRBJ1-1, reads DTGVSQNPRHKITKRGQNVTFRCDPISEHNRLYWYRQTLGQGPEFLTYFQNEAQLEKSRLLSDRFSAERPKGSFSTLEIQRTEQGDSAMYLCASSTGLPEAFFGQGTRLTVV.

The rearrangement joins TRBV6-1 to TRBJ2-1; no clear D. The germline V gene encodes CDR1 MNHNS and CDR2 SASEGT. The length of the CDR3 is 12 residues. The germline V and J ends were trimmed by 6 bases and 7 bases, with 10 bases remaining between them. The CDR3: CASSPPVNEQFF. CDR3 bases: TGTGCCAGCAGCCCTCCGGTAAATGAGCAGTTCTTC.

This clone was seen once. This rearrangement joins TRBV28 to TRBJ2-1, with 10 bases lining up with TRBD2. The CDR3 loop spans 14 amino acids. CDR1 is MDHEN and CDR2 is SYDVKM in the germline V gene. The V and J ends lost 5 bases and 6 bases, in that order; junction bases with no gene match: 4. The CDR3 reads CASSTLAGVNEQFF. The CDR3 nucleotides read TGTGCCAGCAGTACCCTAGCGGGGGTCAATGAGCAGTTCTTC.

V gene TRBV5-6 combines with J gene TRBJ1-5; no clear D. The V end was cut by 2 bases, the J end by 4 bases, with 4 bases between. This CDR3 spans 12 amino acids. Germline CDR1 reads SGHDT; CDR2 reads YYEEEE. The CDR3 region has the DNA TGTGCCAGCAGCTTACTGAATCAGCCCCAGCATTTT. It is translated as CASSLLNQPQHF.

J is TRBJ2-3 and V is TRBV7-9; D is ambiguous. V shed 6 bases and J shed 7 bases, with 14 bases lying between them. CDR1 is SEHNR, CDR2 FQNEAQ, per germline (reference sequence). The CDR3 has 13 amino acids. CDR3 sequence: CASRADPVYTQYF. CDR3 DNA: TGTGCCAGCAGGGCCGATCCCGTCTATACGCAGTATTTT.

The chain uses TRBV5-1 and TRBJ1-1; D is perhaps TRBD1 (5 bases). Germline V gene sequence: CDR1 SGHRS, CDR2 YFSETQ. There are 14 residues in the CDR3. Trimming removed 1 base at V and 4 bases at J, with 11 bases between. The CDR3 region has the DNA TGCGCCAGCAGCTTGTTCGGGGGGAGCACTGAAGCTTTCTTT. It specifies CASSLFGGSTEAFF.

The rearrangement links TRBV27 to TRBJ2-1; D might be TRBD1 (7 bases). V shed 10 bases and J shed 8 bases, with 18 bases lying between them. Germline CDR1 MNHEY, CDR2 SMNVEV (reference sequence). The CDR3 consists of 13 residues. The CDR3 protein is CATLPPGGYEQFF. Here the CDR3 DNA reads TGTGCCACCCTCCCTCCAGGGGGGTATGAGCAGTTCTTC.

The genes are TRBV5-1 and TRBJ1-2; D is possibly TRBD1 (6 bases). Germline loops: CDR1 SGHRS, CDR2 YFSETQ. V shed 4 bases and J shed 8 bases, with 12 bases lying between them. The CDR3 contains 12 residues. DNA of the CDR3: TGCGCCAGCAGCCCGGACAGAGCGGGCTACACCTTC. This codes for CASSPDRAGYTF.

The rearrangement joins TRBV15 to TRBJ2-5; 7 bases map to TRBD2. CDR3 length equals 13 residues. Germline assignment: CDR1 LNHNV and CDR2 YYDKDF (reference sequence). Unmatched junction bases numbered 4, after V lost 4 bases and J lost 5 bases. The CDR3 DNA is TGTGCCACCAGCAAGAGCGGGATGGAGACCCAGTACTTC. Its protein is CATSKSGMETQYF.

This clone has just one count. The gene calls are TRBV5-1 and TRBJ1-1, with unresolved D. Per the germline V gene, CDR1 is SGHRS and CDR2 is YFSETQ. This CDR3 has 14 amino acids. V shed 1 base and J shed 1 base, with 8 bases lying between them. The CDR3 here is CASSLFGENTEAFF. Written as DNA, the CDR3 is TGCGCCAGCAGCTTGTTTGGAGAGAACACTGAAGCTTTCTTT.

The CDR3 sequence: CASSQDRGLAGRYEQFF. DNA of the CDR3: TGTGCCAGCAGCCAAGATAGGGGGCTAGCGGGACGGTATGAGCAGTTCTTC. The chain couples TRBV4-2 to TRBJ2-1; 9 bases line up with TRBD2. With 0 bases clipped from V and 8 bases from J, the junction kept 11 bases outside the gene matches. This CDR3 region has 17 residues. CDR1 LGHNA and CDR2 YNFKEQ come from the germline V gene.

The chain recombines TRBV5-1 with TRBJ2-7; D might be TRBD1 (5 bases). The CDR3 consists of 16 residues. Deletions cut 4 bases from V and 3 bases from J, with 20 bases between. Germline V gene sequence: CDR1 SGHRS, CDR2 YFSETQ. As DNA, the CDR3 is TGCGCCAGCAGCCGAACTCCTCAGGGCCCTAACTACGAGCAGTACTTC. This translates into CASSRTPQGPNYEQYF.

The CDR3 coding sequence is TGCGCCAGCAGCTTGGAGACAGTCTACGAGCAGTACTTC. Protein: CASSLETVYEQYF. The rearrangement uses TRBV5-1 and TRBJ2-7, with D possibly being TRBD1 (5 bases). Germline loops: CDR1 SGHRS, CDR2 YFSETQ. This CDR3 is 13 amino acids long. Deletions cut 0 bases from V and 3 bases from J, with 7 bases between.

The V gene is TRBV7-7, the J gene TRBJ2-7; D is possibly TRBD1 (6 bases). Germline lookup yields CDR1 SSHAT and CDR2 FNYEAQ (reference sequence). The CDR3 has 15 amino acids. V lost 5 bases to trimming and J lost 0 bases, with 14 bases between them. The CDR3 is CASSPTGSSSYEQYF. CDR3 DNA sequence: TGTGCCAGCAGCCCAACAGGGTCGAGCTCCTACGAGCAGTACTTC.

The rearrangement links TRBV29-1 to TRBJ1-1; D is possibly TRBD1 (5 bases). The CDR3 covers 13 residues. V lost 4 bases, J lost 4 bases, and 13 bases lay in between. The germline V gene encodes CDR1 SQVTM and CDR2 ANQGSEA. The CDR3 nucleotides read TGCAGCGTTGGGGGCAGATTGGGCACTGAAGCTTTCTTT. It specifies CSVGGRLGTEAFF. Full variable domain (rest looked up from reference TRBV29-1 and TRBJ1-1): SAVISQKPSRDICQRGTSLTIQCQVDSQVTMMFWYRQQPGQSLTLIATANQGSEATYESGFVIDKFPISRPNLTFSTLTVSNMSPEDSSIYLCSVGGRLGTEAFFGQGTRLTVV.

This chain connects TRBV10-3 to TRBJ1-4, with 8 bases lining up with TRBD1. This CDR3 has 15 amino acids. Germline V lookup: CDR1 ENHRY, CDR2 SYGVKD. The J segment lost 8 bases and the V segment lost 2 bases, leaving 7 bases of the junction unmatched. The DNA of the CDR3 is TGTGCCATCAGTGAGCTACAACAGGGGGGGGAAAAACTGTTTTTT. Its protein is CAISELQQGGEKLFF.

The V gene is TRBV6-5, the J gene TRBJ1-1; D not certain. The V gene lost 6 bases and the J gene lost 7 bases, with 18 bases spanning the gap. CDR3 length: 14 amino acids. Germline V gives CDR1 MNHEY, CDR2 SVGAGI. CDR3 sequence reads: CASSHSARGNEAFF. CDR3 nucleotides: TGTGCCAGCAGCCACTCGGCACGGGGAAATGAAGCTTTCTTT.

CDR3 in amino acids: CASSLGTSGSTDTQYF. CDR3 coding DNA: TGTGCCAGCAGCTTAGGAACTAGCGGGAGCACAGATACGCAGTATTTT. The chain combines TRBV7-6 with TRBJ2-3, with 9 bases lining up with TRBD2. After removal of 1 base from V and 0 bases from J, the junction contained 2 bases not matched to a gene. Germline V lookup: CDR1 SGHVS, CDR2 FNYEAQ. The CDR3 is 16 amino acids.

This clone was seen only a few times. The gene calls are TRBV5-8 and TRBJ1-4, with 7 bases matching TRBD1. The CDR3 is 15 amino acids. V was clipped by 4 bases and J by 8 bases; unmatched bases: 11. Germline CDR1 reads SGHTS; CDR2 reads YDEGEE. CDR3 in DNA: TGTGCCAGCAGCGATGGACAGGTTCGAGAGGAAAAACTGTTTTTT. Amino acid sequence: CASSDGQVREEKLFF.

This clone was observed once. J is TRBJ1-5 and V is TRBV5-3; 8 nucleotides line up with TRBD1. TRBV5-3 is flagged as an ORF with uncertain function. This CDR3 is built from 17 residues. V was clipped by 5 bases and J by 9 bases; unmatched bases: 19. The CDR3 region is CARSFPDRGHLNPPQHF. For the CDR3, the DNA is TGTGCCAGAAGTTTTCCAGACAGGGGCCATTTAAACCCGCCCCAGCATTTT.

The chain has TRBV6-1 and TRBJ2-7, with a tentative D call TRBD2 (5 bases). This CDR3 spans 12 amino acids. Trimming cost V 3 bases and J 7 bases, with 10 bases left between them. Germline CDR1 reads MNHNS; CDR2 reads SASEGT. CDR3 coding DNA: TGTGCCAGCAGTGACTGGAGGCAGGAGCAGTACTTC. Protein: CASSDWRQEQYF.

CDR3 nucleotides: TGTGCCAGCAGCTCGCTACTCTTACAGGGGCCTAATGAAAAACTGTTTTTT. Protein product: CASSSLLLQGPNEKLFF. The rearrangement links TRBV13 to TRBJ1-4; 7 nucleotides match TRBD1. With 4 bases clipped from V and 3 bases from J, the junction kept 11 bases outside the gene matches. The CDR3 has 17 residues. Germline V gives CDR1 PRHDT, CDR2 FYEKMQ (reference sequence). The full variable domain, completed using reference TRBV13 and TRBJ1-4, is AAGVIQSPRHLIKEKRETATLKCYPIPRHDTVYWYQQGPGQDPQFLISFYEKMQSDKGSIPDRFSAQQFSDYHSELNMSSLELGDSALYFCASSSLLLQGPNEKLFFGSGTQLSVL.

This chain uses TRBV15 with TRBJ1-2; D is undetermined. Germline V gives CDR1 LNHNV, CDR2 YYDKDF (reference sequence). V lost 1 base, J lost 2 bases, and 11 bases lay in between. The CDR3 has 15 amino acids. The CDR3 here is CATSRAVSGNYGYTF. DNA for the CDR3: TGTGCCACCAGCAGAGCGGTCTCGGGGAACTATGGCTACACCTTC.